This T cell receptor beta chain was identified during a study of OX40 agonist ivuxolimab in advanced cancers. Study-level background: Patients received ivuxolimab, an agonistic anti-OX40 (CD134) antibody. It was permissible to have had prior anti-PD-1, anti-PD-L1 or anti-CTLA-4 therapy, and about 40% had some.

Drawing of blood for sampling happened at baseline, at cycle 4 day 1, and at cycle 7 day 1. Points from the study as a whole: Researchers report that CD8+ T cells had, on average, more expanded clones than CD4+.

Germline V gene lookup returns CDR1 LGHNA and CDR2 YSLEER. The CDR3 is 18 residues long. The V end was cut by 0 bases, the J end by 3 bases, with 17 bases between. About this clone: Its antigen is still unknown.

The assay was immunoSEQ multiplex PCR, and TCRdb's table has in-frame clones only and misses some. The sample carries 25,000 or so clones, about 77% recorded once. The clonotype originates from an adult with an advanced solid tumor such as melanoma, head and neck, liver or kidney cancer. The input for sequencing was CD4+ or CD8+ T cells sorted from blood, taken in a trial of the OX40 agonist ivuxolimab. The J gene is TRBJ1-4, the V gene TRBV4-3; D remains ambiguous. The CDR3 nucleotides read TGCGCCAGCAGCCAAGATTCCCCTACCCTGCGGGCTAATGAAAAACTGTTTTTT. It codes for CASSQDSPTLRANEKLFF.